This T cell receptor (beta chain) was documented in a study of cytomegalovirus exposure and HLA in healthy donors. There are a few counts of this clone. The length of the CDR3 is 15 residues. Trimming removed 6 bases from V and 3 bases from J; junction bases left unmatched: 8. CDR1 KGHSH and CDR2 LQKENI come from the germline V gene. Amplification used 60 Vbeta primers and 13 Jbeta primers. Assay used: immunoSEQ multiplex PCR; TCRdb lists only in-frame clones, some missing. The sample consists of 87,000 or so clones, 75% to 85% of them appearing once. The V gene is TRBV18, the J gene TRBJ2-7, with TRBD1 matching 10 bases. Sequencing input: PBMCs. The receptor was derived from a woman aged 35 to 49 in good health and CMV-seronegative. The CDR3 sequence is CASSPDRGRLYEQYF. The CDR3 DNA reads TGTGCCAGCTCCCCCGACAGGGGGCGTCTCTACGAGCAGTACTTC.